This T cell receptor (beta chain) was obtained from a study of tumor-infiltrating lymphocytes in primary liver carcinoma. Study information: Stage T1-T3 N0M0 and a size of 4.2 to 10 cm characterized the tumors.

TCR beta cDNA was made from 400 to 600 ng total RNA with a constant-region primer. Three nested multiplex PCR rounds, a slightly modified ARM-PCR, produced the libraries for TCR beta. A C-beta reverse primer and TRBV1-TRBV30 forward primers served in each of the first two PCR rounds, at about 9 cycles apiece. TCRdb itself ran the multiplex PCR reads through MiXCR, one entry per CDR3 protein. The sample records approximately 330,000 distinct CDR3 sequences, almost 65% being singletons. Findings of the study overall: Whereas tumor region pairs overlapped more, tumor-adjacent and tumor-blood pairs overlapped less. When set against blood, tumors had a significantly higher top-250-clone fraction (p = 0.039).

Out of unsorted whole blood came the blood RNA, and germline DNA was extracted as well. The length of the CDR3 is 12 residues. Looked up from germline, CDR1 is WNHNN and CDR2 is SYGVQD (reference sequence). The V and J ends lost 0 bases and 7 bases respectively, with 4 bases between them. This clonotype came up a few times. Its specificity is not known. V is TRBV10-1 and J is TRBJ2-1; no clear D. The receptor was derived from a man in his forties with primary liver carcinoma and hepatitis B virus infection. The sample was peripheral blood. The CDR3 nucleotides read TGCGCCAGCAGTGAGTCTTGGAATGAGCAGTTCTTC. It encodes CASSESWNEQFF.